One and the same sample provided the 9 T cell receptor beta chains below, sequenced in a study of T-cell reconstitution after alpha-beta-depleted transplantation in children. Unique molecular identifiers were incorporated into the prepared TCRbeta library. TCRdb recomputed calls from the PCR reads with MiXCR, one row per CDR3 protein. The data hold hundreds of thousands of distinct CDR3 sequences, with approximately 15% observed a single time. The sequencing used PBMCs, mostly from graft donor cells, collected 360 days after TCRalphabeta/CD19-depleted stem cell transplant. The receptors stem from a male patient aged 2-15 years who had a stem cell transplant for acute lymphoblastic leukemia, so the T cells may come from the graft donor.

The J gene is TRBJ2-3, the V gene TRBV15; TRBD1 matches 8 bases. Germline V gene data show CDR1 as LNHNV and CDR2 as YYDKDF (reference sequence). The CDR3 sequence is 14 residues long. J gave up 6 bases and V 3 bases, and 5 bases lay outside the gene matches. The CDR3, as DNA: TGTGCCACCAGCAGTGGTCAGGGGGCTGATACGCAGTATTTT. Protein: CATSSGQGADTQYF.

J is TRBJ2-1 and V is TRBV20-1; 15 bases agree with TRBD2. After removal of 8 bases from V and 2 bases from J, the junction contained 10 bases not matched to a gene. This CDR3 region has 17 residues. CDR1 and CDR2 from the germline V gene are DFQATT and SNEGSKA (reference sequence). The CDR3 is CSFPGTSGGRTYNEQFF. The DNA for the CDR3 is TGCAGTTTTCCCGGGACTAGCGGGGGGCGAACCTACAATGAGCAGTTCTTC.

This clonotype has a handful of counts. J is TRBJ2-3 and V is TRBV20-1; 10 bases match TRBD2. V lost 4 bases and J lost 2; bases outside the gene matches: 3. This CDR3 spans 14 amino acids. The germline gives CDR1 DFQATT, CDR2 SNEGSKA (reference sequence). Written as DNA, the CDR3 is TGCAGTGCTAAGCGGGGGGGGCCCACAGATACGCAGTATTTT. It translates to CSAKRGGPTDTQYF.

This clonotype occurred a few times. The chain has TRBV4-3 and TRBJ2-7; 10 nucleotides line up with TRBD2. The germline V gene encodes CDR1 LGHNA and CDR2 YSLEER. The length of the CDR3 is 14 residues. The V and J ends lost 4 bases and 4 bases, in that order; junction bases with no gene match: 4. The CDR3 DNA reads TGCGCCAGCAGCCTTGGGGGACTAGCGTACGAGCAGTACTTC. Translation gives CASSLGGLAYEQYF.

J is TRBJ2-7 and V is TRBV4-2; 7 bases fit TRBD1. Germline values: CDR1 LGHNA, CDR2 YNFKEQ. With 6 bases clipped from V and 3 bases from J, the junction kept 5 bases outside the gene matches. This CDR3 is 13 amino acids long. The CDR3 spells CASRETGRYEQYF. The CDR3, as DNA: TGTGCCAGCAGAGAGACAGGGCGCTACGAGCAGTACTTC.

This rearrangement joins TRBV20-1 to TRBJ1-2; 7 bases line up with TRBD1. The CDR3 sequence is 14 residues long. J lost 0 bases, V lost 3 bases, and 4 bases had no gene match. CDR1 is DFQATT, CDR2 SNEGSKA, per germline (reference sequence). The chain's CDR3 is CSARGGQANYGYTF. The CDR3 bases are TGCAGTGCTAGGGGCGGACAGGCTAACTATGGCTACACCTTC.

This clonotype was seen only a few times. The chain employs TRBV29-1 and TRBJ2-3; D uncertain. CDR1 and CDR2 (germline): SQVTM, ANQGSEA. With 5 bases removed from V and 9 bases from J, the gap between germline ends came to 12 bases. CDR3 length equals 11 residues. The CDR3 DNA sequence: TGCAGCGTTCCGCTATCAGGCACGCAGTATTTT. This codes for CSVPLSGTQYF.

Only a few counts were recorded for this clonotype. At one end the junction does not follow the germline gene, possibly because of a read error. The chain carries TRBV12-3 or TRBV12-4 and TRBJ2-7; D assignment may be TRBD1 or TRBD2 (5 bases each). CDR3 length: 12 amino acids. In nucleotides, the CDR3 is TGTGCCAGCCGCCGGGACGAAGATCCTACCGCCTTC. It codes for CASRRDEDPTAF.

This clonotype was found a few times. The chain has TRBV7-4 and TRBJ2-3, with D possibly TRBD2 on 6 matching bases. Germline lookup yields CDR1 SGHVT and CDR2 SQSDAQ. CDR3 length equals 18 residues. Trimming pared 4 bases from V and 1 base from J, leaving 21 bases between. The CDR3 nucleotides read TGTGCCAGCAGCTGGCGGGACTCAACAAAGCAGGGCACAGATACGCAGTATTTT. Protein product: CASSWRDSTKQGTDTQYF.